These T cell receptor beta chains were read from a single sample in a study of T cells in narcolepsy. Sequencing used immunoSEQ multiplex PCR; TCRdb keeps in-frame clones, though not all of them. The sample lists about 31,000 clones; around 80% were seen once. Sample: CD45RA- memory CD4+ T cells from PBMCs. Every receptor here comes from a human donor with narcolepsy. The CDR3 runs from the conserved cysteine through the conserved F or W. D genes are given only for firm matches. Some rows mark clone size as missing; the rest say once, few, many or name a class of expanded clone.

clone size: medium-sized; V gene: TRBV5-6; D gene: TRBD2; J gene: TRBJ2-1; CDR3 DNA: TGTGCCAGCAGCCCGGGACTAGCGGGAGCTGTTGAGCAGTTCTTC; CDR3 protein: CASSPGLAGAVEQFF
clone size: .; V gene: TRBV30; D gene: TRBD1; J gene: TRBJ2-1; CDR3 DNA: TGTGCCTGGAGTGTACAAGGGGGCTATTACAATGAGCAGTTCTTC; CDR3 protein: CAWSVQGGYYNEQFF
clone size: .; V gene: TRBV16; D gene: .; J gene: TRBJ2-6; CDR3 DNA: TGTGCCAGCAGCCCCCTAAACGGTCTCCGGGCATCCTCTGGGGCCAACGTCCTGACTTTC; CDR3 protein: CASSPLNGLRASSGANVLTF
clone size: .; V gene: TRBV6-1; D gene: TRBD1; J gene: TRBJ2-7; CDR3 DNA: TGTGCCAGCACTCGTACAGGGGGCCACGAGCAGTACTTC; CDR3 protein: CASTRTGGHEQYF
clone size: .; V gene: TRBV11-2; D gene: TRBD1; J gene: TRBJ1-6; CDR3 DNA: TGTGCCAGCAGCTCCTGGACAGGGGCTAATTCACCCCTCCACTTT; CDR3 protein: CASSSWTGANSPLHF
clone size: .; V gene: TRBV19; D gene: .; J gene: TRBJ1-6; CDR3 DNA: TGTGCCAGTAGTAGTCAGGGTGGAGGTTCACCCCTCCACTTT; CDR3 protein: CASSSQGGGSPLHF
clone size: .; V gene: TRBV2; D gene: TRBD1; J gene: TRBJ2-1; CDR3 DNA: TGTGCCAGCCAGGGGGCTGGGGGTAGTGAGCAGTTCTTC; CDR3 protein: CASQGAGGSEQFF
clone size: .; V gene: TRBV5-4; D gene: .; J gene: TRBJ1-6; CDR3 DNA: TGTGCCAGCAGCTTGGCAGGGGACTATAATTCACCCCTCCACTTT; CDR3 protein: CASSLAGDYNSPLHF
clone size: .; V gene: TRBV6-6; D gene: .; J gene: TRBJ2-1; CDR3 DNA: TGTGCCAGCCGGGACGTAAGGAGGCAGTTCTTC; CDR3 protein: CASRDVRRQFF
clone size: .; V gene: TRBV7-2; D gene: TRBD2; J gene: TRBJ2-1; CDR3 DNA: TGTGCCAGCAGCTTAGAGGCGGGGGGCAGATACAATGAGCAGTTCTTC; CDR3 protein: CASSLEAGGRYNEQFF
clone size: .; V gene: TRBV25-1; D gene: TRBD1; J gene: TRBJ1-1; CDR3 DNA: TGTGCCAGCACTATAGGACAGGGAGGAGGGTGGACTGAAGCTTTCTTT; CDR3 protein: CASTIGQGGGWTEAFF
clone size: .; V gene: TRBV28; D gene: .; J gene: TRBJ1-2; CDR3 DNA: TGTGCCAGCATCTCCTCCGGGACCGCGTATGGCTACACCTTC; CDR3 protein: CASISSGTAYGYTF
clone size: .; V gene: TRBV10-3; D gene: .; J gene: TRBJ1-4; CDR3 DNA: TGTGCCATCAGTGAAGGCAGTTCTTATGAAAAACTGTTTTTT; CDR3 protein: CAISEGSSYEKLFF
clone size: .; V gene: TRBV5-4; D gene: TRBD1; J gene: TRBJ2-1; CDR3 DNA: TGTGCCAGCAGACCGACAGGGGACCCCCTTTACAATGAGCAGTTCTTC; CDR3 protein: CASRPTGDPLYNEQFF
clone size: .; V gene: TRBV7-6; D gene: .; J gene: TRBJ1-1; CDR3 DNA: TGTGCCAGCAGCCGTGGTCTACGGACAATAGCTTTCTTT; CDR3 protein: CASSRGLRTIAFF
clone size: .; V gene: TRBV5-5; D gene: TRBD2; J gene: TRBJ2-7; CDR3 DNA: TGTGCCAGCAGCTTCCAGGGAGGGCCCTACGAGCAGTACTTC; CDR3 protein: CASSFQGGPYEQYF
clone size: .; V gene: TRBV11-3; D gene: TRBD1; J gene: TRBJ1-3; CDR3 DNA: TGTGCCAGCAGCCCGGGACAGGGACCTGGAAACACCATATATTTT; CDR3 protein: CASSPGQGPGNTIYF
clone size: .; V gene: TRBV2; D gene: TRBD1; J gene: TRBJ1-1; CDR3 DNA: TGTGCCAGCAATTCCGGGACAGTCAACACTGAAGCTTTCTTT; CDR3 protein: CASNSGTVNTEAFF
clone size: .; V gene: TRBV29-1; D gene: TRBD1; J gene: TRBJ1-1; CDR3 DNA: TGCAGCGTAACTTCCGGGACAGGGAACACTGAAGCTTTCTTT; CDR3 protein: CSVTSGTGNTEAFF
clone size: .; V gene: TRBV30; D gene: TRBD2; J gene: TRBJ2-3; CDR3 DNA: TGTGCCTGGACACTAGCGGGGGACACAGATACGCAGTATTTT; CDR3 protein: CAWTLAGDTDTQYF
clone size: .; V gene: TRBV4-1; D gene: .; J gene: TRBJ1-2; CDR3 DNA: TGCGCCAGCAGCCAAGATACAGGCTTAAACTATGGCTACACCTTC; CDR3 protein: CASSQDTGLNYGYTF
clone size: .; V gene: TRBV5-6; D gene: TRBD1; J gene: TRBJ1-1; CDR3 DNA: TGTGCCAGCAGCACGGGACAGGGGAACACTGAAGCTTTCTTT; CDR3 protein: CASSTGQGNTEAFF
clone size: .; V gene: TRBV11-2; D gene: .; J gene: TRBJ2-1; CDR3 DNA: TGTGCCAGCAGACCCGCCGACTACAATGAGCAGTTCTTC; CDR3 protein: CASRPADYNEQFF
clone size: .; V gene: TRBV21-1; D gene: .; J gene: TRBJ1-5; CDR3 DNA: TGTGCCAGCAGCAGCGCCAATTCCTGCGGCAATCAGCCCCAGCATTTT; CDR3 protein: CASSSANSCGNQPQHF
clone size: .; V gene: TRBV5-7; D gene: .; J gene: TRBJ2-7; CDR3 DNA: TGTGCCAGCAGCTTTAATTTCGGGGACTCCGGGCAGTACTTC; CDR3 protein: CASSFNFGDSGQYF
clone size: .; V gene: TRBV25-1; D gene: TRBD1; J gene: TRBJ1-1; CDR3 DNA: TGTGCCAGCAGACACACAGGGGGCAGAGCTGAAGCTTTCTTT; CDR3 protein: CASRHTGGRAEAFF
clone size: once; V gene: TRBV7-6; D gene: .; J gene: TRBJ1-5; CDR3 DNA: TGTGCCAGCAGCACAGGTAGCAATCAGCCCCAGCATTTT; CDR3 protein: CASSTGSNQPQHF
clone size: few; V gene: TRBV7-3; D gene: .; J gene: TRBJ2-3; CDR3 DNA: TGTGCCAGCAGCTTAACTCGGACTACGAACGGAGATACGCAGTATTTT; CDR3 protein: CASSLTRTTNGDTQYF
clone size: .; V gene: TRBV11-2; D gene: TRBD1; J gene: TRBJ2-5; CDR3 DNA: TGTGCCAGCAGCTTGGCGGGACAGGGGGCGGAGACCCAGTACTTC; CDR3 protein: CASSLAGQGAETQYF
clone size: .; V gene: TRBV7-9; D gene: .; J gene: TRBJ1-2; CDR3 DNA: TGTGCCAGCAGCTTTGTCGGGCGGAGAAACTATGGCTACACCTTC; CDR3 protein: CASSFVGRRNYGYTF
clone size: few; V gene: TRBV6-1; D gene: TRBD1; J gene: TRBJ1-6; CDR3 DNA: TGTGCCAGCAGCCCAGGACAGGGTGATAGAACACCCCTCCACTTT; CDR3 protein: CASSPGQGDRTPLHF
clone size: .; V gene: TRBV7-9; D gene: .; J gene: TRBJ2-3; CDR3 DNA: TGTGCCAGCAGCTTAGCGGGAAACACAGATACGCAGTATTTT; CDR3 protein: CASSLAGNTDTQYF
clone size: .; V gene: TRBV11-2; D gene: .; J gene: TRBJ2-1; CDR3 DNA: TGTGCCAGCAGCCTTGGGACTCACATCAACTCCTACAATGAGCAGTTCTTC; CDR3 protein: CASSLGTHINSYNEQFF
clone size: few; V gene: TRBV6-1; D gene: TRBD2; J gene: TRBJ2-7; CDR3 DNA: TGTGCCAGCTCGGGACTAACCTACGAGCAGTACTTC; CDR3 protein: CASSGLTYEQYF
clone size: .; V gene: TRBV19; D gene: TRBD1; J gene: TRBJ1-1; CDR3 DNA: TGTGCCAGTAGTATTATACAGGGGGCTCCTGAAGCTTTCTTT; CDR3 protein: CASSIIQGAPEAFF